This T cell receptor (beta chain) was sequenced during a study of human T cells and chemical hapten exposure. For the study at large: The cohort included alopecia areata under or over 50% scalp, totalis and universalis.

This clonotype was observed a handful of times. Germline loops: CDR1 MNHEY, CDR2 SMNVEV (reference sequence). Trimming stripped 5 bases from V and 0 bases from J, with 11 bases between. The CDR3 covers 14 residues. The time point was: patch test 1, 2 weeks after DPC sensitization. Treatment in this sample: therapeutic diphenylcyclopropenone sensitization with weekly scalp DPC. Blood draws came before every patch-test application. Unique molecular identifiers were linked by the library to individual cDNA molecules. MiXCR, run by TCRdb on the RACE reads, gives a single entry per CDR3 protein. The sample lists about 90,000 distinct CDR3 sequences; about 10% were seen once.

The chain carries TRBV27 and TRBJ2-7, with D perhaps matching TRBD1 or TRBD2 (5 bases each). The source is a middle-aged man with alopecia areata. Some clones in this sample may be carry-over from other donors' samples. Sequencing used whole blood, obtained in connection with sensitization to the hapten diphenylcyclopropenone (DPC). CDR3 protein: CASSRDLISYEQYF. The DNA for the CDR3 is TGTGCCAGCAGTCGGGACCTCATCTCCTACGAGCAGTACTTC.